This T cell receptor beta chain stems from a study of cytomegalovirus exposure and HLA in healthy donors. The study's findings and limits: Presence/absence analyses assumed roughly uniform sequencing depth across donors, which may not hold. As immune exposure information, only CMV serostatus was available. The authors judged a highly shared variant cluster likely a sequencing artifact.

These donors counted as nominally healthy when sampled, but unrecorded immune exposures were likely. The V gene's germline CDR1 is MDHEN and CDR2 SYDVKM. The CDR3 runs 12 residues. The study ran its PCR with 60 Vbeta and 13 Jbeta primers. TCRdb's copy holds only in-frame clones and misses some; the assay was immunoSEQ multiplex PCR. The data show about 120,000 clones, around 79% seen once. A remark on this clone: The antigen is undetermined. Its ends do not fully match the called genes, so a read error is possible.

Sequencing was carried out using PBMCs. This sequence joins TRBV28 and TRBJ2-1; a possible D gene is TRBD2 (5 bases). This receptor was identified in a young woman in good health and CMV-seropositive. The CDR3 reads CASSPFTREPFF. The CDR3 nucleotides are TGTGCCAGCAGTCCCTTTACTAGGGAGCCGTTCTTC.